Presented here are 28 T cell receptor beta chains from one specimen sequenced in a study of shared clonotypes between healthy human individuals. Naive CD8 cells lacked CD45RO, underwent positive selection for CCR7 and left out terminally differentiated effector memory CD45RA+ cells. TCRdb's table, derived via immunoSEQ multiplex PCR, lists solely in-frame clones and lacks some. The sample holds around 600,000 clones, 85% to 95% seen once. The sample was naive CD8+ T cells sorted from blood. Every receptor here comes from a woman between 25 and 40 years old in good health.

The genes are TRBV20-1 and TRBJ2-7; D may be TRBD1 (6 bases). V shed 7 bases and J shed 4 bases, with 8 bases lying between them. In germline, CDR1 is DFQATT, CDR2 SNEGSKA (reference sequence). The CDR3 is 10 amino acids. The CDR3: CSGTEYEQYF. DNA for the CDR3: TGCAGTGGGACAGAGTACGAGCAGTACTTC.

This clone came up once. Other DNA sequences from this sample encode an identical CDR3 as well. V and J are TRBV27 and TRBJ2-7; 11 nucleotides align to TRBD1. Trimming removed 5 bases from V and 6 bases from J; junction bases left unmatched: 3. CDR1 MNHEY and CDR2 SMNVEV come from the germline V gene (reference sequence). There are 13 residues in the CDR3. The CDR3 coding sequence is TGTGCCAGCAGTCTAGGGACAGGGGGCGAGCAGTACTTC. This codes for CASSLGTGGEQYF.

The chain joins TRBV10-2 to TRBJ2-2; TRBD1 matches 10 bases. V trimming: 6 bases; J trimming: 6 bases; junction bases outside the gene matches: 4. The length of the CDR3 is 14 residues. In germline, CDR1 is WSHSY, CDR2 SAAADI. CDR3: CASRDRGTPGELFF. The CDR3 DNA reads TGCGCCAGCAGGGACAGGGGGACACCCGGGGAGCTGTTTTTT.

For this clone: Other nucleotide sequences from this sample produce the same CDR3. The DNA for the CDR3 is TGTGCCAGCAGCGTAGGGGGGGACTCCTACAATGAGCAGTTCTTC. Amino acid sequence: CASSVGGDSYNEQFF. This sequence joins TRBV9 and TRBJ2-1, with D possibly TRBD2 on 6 matching bases. CDR3 size: 15 residues. V was pared by 0 bases and J by 0 bases, with 7 bases between. Germline loops: CDR1 SGDLS, CDR2 YYNGEE.

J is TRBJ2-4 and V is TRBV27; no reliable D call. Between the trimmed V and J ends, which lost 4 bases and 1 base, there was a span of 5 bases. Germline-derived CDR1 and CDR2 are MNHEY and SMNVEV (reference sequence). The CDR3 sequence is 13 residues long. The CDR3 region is CASSSPAKNIQYF. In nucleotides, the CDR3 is TGTGCCAGCAGTTCTCCCGCCAAAAACATTCAGTACTTC.

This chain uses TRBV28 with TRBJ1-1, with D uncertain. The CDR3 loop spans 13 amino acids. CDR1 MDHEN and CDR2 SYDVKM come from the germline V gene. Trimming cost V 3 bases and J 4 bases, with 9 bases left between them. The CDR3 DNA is TGTGCCAGCAGTTTGGCGGAGGTCACTGAAGCTTTCTTT. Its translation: CASSLAEVTEAFF.

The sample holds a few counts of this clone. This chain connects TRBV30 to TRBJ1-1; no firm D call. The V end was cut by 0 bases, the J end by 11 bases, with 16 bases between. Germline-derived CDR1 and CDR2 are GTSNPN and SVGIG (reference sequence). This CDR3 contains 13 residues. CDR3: CAWSVARSASAFF. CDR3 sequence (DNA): TGTGCCTGGAGTGTGGCAAGGTCAGCTTCGGCTTTCTTT.

CDR3 in DNA: TGCAGCGTTGAAGATAACGGTGAAGCTTTCTTT. It is translated as CSVEDNGEAFF. J is TRBJ1-1 and V is TRBV29-1, with D hard to call. CDR1 is SQVTM and CDR2 is ANQGSEA in the germline V gene. CDR3 length: 11 amino acids. Trimming cost V 0 bases and J 7 bases, with 6 bases left between them.

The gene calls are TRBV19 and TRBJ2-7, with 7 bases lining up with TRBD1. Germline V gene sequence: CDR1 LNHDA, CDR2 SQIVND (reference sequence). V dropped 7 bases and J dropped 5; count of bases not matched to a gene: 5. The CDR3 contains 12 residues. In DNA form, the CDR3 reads TGTGCCAGTAAGGGGGCAGGCAACGAGCAGTACTTC. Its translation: CASKGAGNEQYF.

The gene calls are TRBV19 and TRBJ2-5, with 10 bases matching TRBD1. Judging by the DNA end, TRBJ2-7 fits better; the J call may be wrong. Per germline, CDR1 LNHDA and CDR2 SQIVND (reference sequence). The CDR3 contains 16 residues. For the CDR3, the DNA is TGTGCCAGTAGTATTGGGACCGGGACAGGGGCCTACGAGCAGTACTTC. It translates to CASSIGTGTGAYEQYF.

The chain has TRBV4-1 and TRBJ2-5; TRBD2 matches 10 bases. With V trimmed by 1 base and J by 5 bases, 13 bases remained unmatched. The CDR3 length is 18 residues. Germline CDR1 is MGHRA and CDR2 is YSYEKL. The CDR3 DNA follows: TGCGCCAGCAGCCAAGCTTGGCTAGCGGGGGACCCTCTGGAGACCCAGTACTTC. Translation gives CASSQAWLAGDPLETQYF.

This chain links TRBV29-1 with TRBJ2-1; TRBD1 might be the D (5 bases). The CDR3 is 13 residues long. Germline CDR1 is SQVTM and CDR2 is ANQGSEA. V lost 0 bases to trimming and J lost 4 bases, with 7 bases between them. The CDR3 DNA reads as TGCAGCGTTGAAGAGGGGCGATACAATGAGCAGTTCTTC. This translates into CSVEEGRYNEQFF.

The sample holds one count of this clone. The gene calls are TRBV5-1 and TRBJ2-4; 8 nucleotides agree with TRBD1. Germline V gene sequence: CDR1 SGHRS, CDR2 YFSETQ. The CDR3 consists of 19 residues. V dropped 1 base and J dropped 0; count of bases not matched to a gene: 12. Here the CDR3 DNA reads TGCGCCAGCAGCTTGTTCATTCGACCACAGGGGGTAGCCAAAAACATTCAGTACTTC. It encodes CASSLFIRPQGVAKNIQYF.

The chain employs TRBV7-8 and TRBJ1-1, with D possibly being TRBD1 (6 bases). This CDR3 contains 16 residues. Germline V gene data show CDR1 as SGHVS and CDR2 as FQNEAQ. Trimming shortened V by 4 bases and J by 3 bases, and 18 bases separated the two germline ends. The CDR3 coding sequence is TGTGCCAGCAGCTACCTCACAGGGAGTGAAGACACTGAAGCTTTCTTT. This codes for CASSYLTGSEDTEAFF.

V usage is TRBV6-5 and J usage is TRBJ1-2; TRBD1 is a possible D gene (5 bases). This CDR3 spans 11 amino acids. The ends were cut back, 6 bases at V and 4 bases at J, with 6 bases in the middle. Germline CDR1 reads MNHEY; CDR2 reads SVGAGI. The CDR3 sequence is CASSDSYGYTF. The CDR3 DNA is TGTGCCAGCAGCGACAGCTATGGCTACACCTTC.

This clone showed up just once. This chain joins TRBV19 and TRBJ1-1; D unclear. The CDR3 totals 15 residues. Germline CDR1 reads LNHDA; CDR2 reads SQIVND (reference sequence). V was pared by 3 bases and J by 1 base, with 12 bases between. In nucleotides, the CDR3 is TGTGCCAGTAGTATCTGGGCCAGACAGAACACTGAAGCTTTCTTT. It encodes CASSIWARQNTEAFF.

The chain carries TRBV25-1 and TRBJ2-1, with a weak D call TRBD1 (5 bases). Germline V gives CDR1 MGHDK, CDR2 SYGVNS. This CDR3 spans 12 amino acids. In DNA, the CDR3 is TGTGCAACAGGAGTCTCCTACAATGAGCAGTTCTTC. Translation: CATGVSYNEQFF.

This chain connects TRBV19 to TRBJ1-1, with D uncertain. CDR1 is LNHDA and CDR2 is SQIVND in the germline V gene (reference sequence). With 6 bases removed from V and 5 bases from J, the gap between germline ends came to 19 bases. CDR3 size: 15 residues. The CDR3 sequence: CASSDPPAAGTEAFF. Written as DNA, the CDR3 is TGTGCCAGTAGCGACCCCCCGGCCGCCGGAACTGAAGCTTTCTTT.

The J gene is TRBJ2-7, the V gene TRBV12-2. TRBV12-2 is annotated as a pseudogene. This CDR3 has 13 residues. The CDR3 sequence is CASRLGVSDEQYF. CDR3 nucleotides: TGTGCAAGTCGCTTAGGGGTGAGTGACGAGCAGTACTTC.

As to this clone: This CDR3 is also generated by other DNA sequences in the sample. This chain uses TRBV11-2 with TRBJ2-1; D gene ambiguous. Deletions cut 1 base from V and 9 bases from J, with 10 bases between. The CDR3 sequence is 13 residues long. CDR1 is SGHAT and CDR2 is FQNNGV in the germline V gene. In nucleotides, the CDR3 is TGTGCCAGCAGCTTAGTTGGCTCGGGTGAGCAGTTCTTC. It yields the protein CASSLVGSGEQFF.

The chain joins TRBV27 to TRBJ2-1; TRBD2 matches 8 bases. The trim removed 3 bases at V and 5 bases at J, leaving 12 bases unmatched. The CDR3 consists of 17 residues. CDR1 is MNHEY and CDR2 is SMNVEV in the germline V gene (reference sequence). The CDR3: CASSLALGVAGHNEQFF. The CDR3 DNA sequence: TGTGCCAGCAGTTTGGCTCTTGGGGTAGCGGGGCACAATGAGCAGTTCTTC.

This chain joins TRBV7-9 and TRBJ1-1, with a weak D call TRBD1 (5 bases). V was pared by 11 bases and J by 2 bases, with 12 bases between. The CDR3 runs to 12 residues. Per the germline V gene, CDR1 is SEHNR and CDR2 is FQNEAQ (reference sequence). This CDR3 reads CAALGGNTEAFF. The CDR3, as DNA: TGTGCCGCCCTTGGGGGAAACACTGAAGCTTTCTTT.

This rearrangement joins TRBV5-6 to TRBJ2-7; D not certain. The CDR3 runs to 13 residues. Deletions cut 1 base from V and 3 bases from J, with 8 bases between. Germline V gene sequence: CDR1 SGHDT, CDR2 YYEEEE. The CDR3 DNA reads TGTGCCAGCAGCTTGTCCTTCAGCTACGAGCAGTACTTC. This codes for CASSLSFSYEQYF.

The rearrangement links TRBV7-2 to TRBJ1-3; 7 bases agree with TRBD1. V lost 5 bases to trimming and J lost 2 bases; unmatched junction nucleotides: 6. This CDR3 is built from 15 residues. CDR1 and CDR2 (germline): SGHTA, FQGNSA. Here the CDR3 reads CASSPTDRAGNTIYF. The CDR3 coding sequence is TGTGCCAGCAGCCCTACCGACAGGGCTGGAAACACCATATATTTT.

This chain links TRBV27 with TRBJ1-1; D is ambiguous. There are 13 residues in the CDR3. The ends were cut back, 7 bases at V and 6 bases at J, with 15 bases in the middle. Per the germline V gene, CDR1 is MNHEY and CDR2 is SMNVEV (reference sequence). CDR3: CASIPPGLAEAFF. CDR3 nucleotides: TGTGCCAGCATTCCCCCCGGCTTAGCTGAAGCTTTCTTT.

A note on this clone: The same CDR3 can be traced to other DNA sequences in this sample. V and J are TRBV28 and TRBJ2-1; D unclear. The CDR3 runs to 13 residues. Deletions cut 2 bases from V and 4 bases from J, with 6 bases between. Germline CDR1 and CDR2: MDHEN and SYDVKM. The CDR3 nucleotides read TGTGCCAGCAGTTTAGGCCGGTACAATGAGCAGTTCTTC. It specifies CASSLGRYNEQFF.

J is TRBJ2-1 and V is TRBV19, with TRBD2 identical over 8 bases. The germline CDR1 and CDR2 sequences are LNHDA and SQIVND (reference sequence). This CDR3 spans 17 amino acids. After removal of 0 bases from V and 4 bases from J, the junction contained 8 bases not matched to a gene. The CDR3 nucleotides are TGTGCCAGTAGTATAGACCCAGCGGGGGAAGATTACAATGAGCAGTTCTTC. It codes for CASSIDPAGEDYNEQFF.

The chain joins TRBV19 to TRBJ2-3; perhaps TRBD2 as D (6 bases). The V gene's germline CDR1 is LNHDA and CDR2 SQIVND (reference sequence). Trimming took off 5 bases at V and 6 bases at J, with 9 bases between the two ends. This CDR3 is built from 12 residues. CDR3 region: CASSWGGDTQYF. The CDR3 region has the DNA TGTGCCAGTAGTTGGGGAGGTGATACGCAGTATTTT.